The 15 T cell receptor beta chains below were found in one sample sequenced in a study of Ad26.COV2.S vaccination and SARS-CoV-2 variants. Treatment in this sample: some 20 received Ad26.COV2.S at low or high dose, single or two shots; roughly five received placebo; per-sample allocation not given. On day 63 after the first injection, vaccine and placebo recipients gave samples. Using immunoSEQ multiplex PCR, the repertoire was profiled, and TCRdb retains in-frame clones only, with some absent. This table holds over 350,000 clones, 88% found once. Specimen: peripheral blood, collected in a trial of Ad26.COV2.S vaccine versus placebo. The receptors stem from a person between 18 and 65 years old who received the Ad26.COV2.S COVID-19 vaccine or a placebo.

The CDR3 DNA is TGTGCCAGCAGTCCCTGGACAGAAGCTTTCTTT. This encodes CASSPWTEAFF. The chain has TRBV9 and TRBJ1-1; D might be TRBD1 (5 bases). V was trimmed by 5 bases and J by 8 bases, leaving 10 bases between them. Germline V lookup: CDR1 SGDLS, CDR2 YYNGEE. This CDR3 comprises 11 residues.

A single count supports this clone. The CDR3 loop is CASRSSALQETQYF. CDR3 nucleotide sequence: TGTGCCAGCAGGAGCTCCGCACTTCAAGAGACCCAGTACTTC. The chain recombines TRBV2 with TRBJ2-5; D is ambiguous. This CDR3 is 14 amino acids long. Germline V gives CDR1 SNHLY, CDR2 FYNNEI. V lost 6 bases and J 2 bases, leaving 13 bases between the germline ends.

In its sample, this clone was seen once. CDR3 nucleotides: TGTGCCAGCAGCTTATTCACAGGGGCGGGCTACAATGAGCAGTTCTTC. Residues: CASSLFTGAGYNEQFF. The rearrangement links TRBV11-1 to TRBJ2-1, with 7 nucleotides matching TRBD1. Germline V CDR1 and CDR2: SGHAT, FQDESV (reference sequence). Losses at the gene ends were 2 bases for V and 3 bases for J; bases not matched to a gene: 7. There are 16 residues in the CDR3.

This clone showed up just a few times. This chain joins TRBV4-1 and TRBJ2-7; TRBD2 matches 12 bases. Trimming removed 0 bases from V and 3 bases from J; junction bases left unmatched: 3. Germline V CDR1 and CDR2: MGHRA, YSYEKL. The CDR3 spans 16 residues. The DNA of the CDR3 is TGCGCCAGCAGCCAAGAACTAGCGGGGGGTTACTACGAGCAGTACTTC. Encoded protein: CASSQELAGGYYEQYF.

The chain has TRBV5-1 and TRBJ2-3; D uncertain. The CDR3 runs to 13 residues. V lost 2 bases and J lost 6, with 10 bases in between. CDR1 and CDR2 (germline): SGHRS, YFSETQ. CDR3 sequence reads: CASSFGITDTQYF. In nucleotides, the CDR3 is TGCGCCAGCAGCTTTGGGATAACGGATACGCAGTATTTT. The full variable domain, rest sourced from reference TRBV5-1 and TRBJ2-3, is KAGVTQTPRYLIKTRGQQVTLSCSPISGHRSVSWYQQTPGQGLQFLFEYFSETQRNKGNFPGRFSGRQFSNSRSEMNVSTLELGDSALYLCASSFGITDTQYFGPGTRLTVL.

This clone has only a few counts. The chain combines TRBV27 with TRBJ1-4; D ambiguous. From germline, CDR1 is MNHEY and CDR2 SMNVEV (reference sequence). V lost 7 bases, J lost 3 bases, and 12 bases lay in between. CDR3 length: 14 residues. The CDR3 loop is CASNKGGPNEKLFF. The CDR3, as DNA: TGTGCCAGCAATAAAGGCGGGCCTAATGAAAAACTGTTTTTT. Full variable domain (rest looked up from reference TRBV27 and TRBJ1-4): EAQVTQNPRYLITVTGKKLTVTCSQNMNHEYMSWYRQDPGLGLRQIYYSMNVEVTDKGDVPEGYKVSRKEKRNFPLILESPSPNQTSLYFCASNKGGPNEKLFFGSGTQLSVL.

This clone was recorded only once. The chain links TRBV19 to TRBJ1-3; D is unresolved. CDR1 and CDR2 (germline): LNHDA, SQIVND (reference sequence). Trimming took off 9 bases at V and 0 bases at J, with 12 bases between the two ends. This CDR3 is 14 amino acids long. For the CDR3, the DNA is TGTGCCAGCCTACGACCGAGCTCTGGAAACACCATATATTTT. Translated, it gives CASLRPSSGNTIYF.

The chain has TRBV7-8 and TRBJ2-1; 10 nucleotides match TRBD1. The CDR3 consists of 15 residues. V trimming: 6 bases; J trimming: 9 bases; junction bases outside the gene matches: 11. CDR1 and CDR2 from the germline V gene are SGHVS and FQNEAQ. CDR3 region: CASRPDRGLTGEQFF. The CDR3 DNA is TGTGCCAGCAGACCAGACAGGGGGCTCACGGGTGAGCAGTTCTTC.

The table lists this clone with a few counts. The chain couples TRBV7-8 to TRBJ2-7; maybe TRBD1 (6 bases). V was trimmed by 4 bases and J by 7 bases, leaving 14 bases between them. Germline V gene data show CDR1 as SGHVS and CDR2 as FQNEAQ. The CDR3 sequence is 13 residues long. CDR3 loop: CASSSTRGSEQYF. The CDR3, as DNA: TGTGCCAGCAGCTCAACAAGGGGGTCTGAGCAGTACTTC.

V and J are TRBV11-2 and TRBJ2-2; tentative D call: TRBD1 (6 bases). Trimming cost V 2 bases and J 3 bases, with 16 bases left between them. The V gene's germline CDR1 is SGHAT and CDR2 FQNNGV. The CDR3 contains 17 residues. For the CDR3, the DNA is TGTGCCAGCAGCTTATTCGGGCGAGGGACACACACCGGGGAGCTGTTTTTT. It yields the protein CASSLFGRGTHTGELFF.

The rearrangement links TRBV7-9 to TRBJ1-1; D remains unclear. The length of the CDR3 is 14 residues. In germline, CDR1 is SEHNR, CDR2 FQNEAQ (reference sequence). V was shortened by 1 base and J by 0 bases, with 6 bases between the two germline ends. In nucleotides, the CDR3 is TGTGCCAGCAGCTTAGTATCCTTGAACACTGAAGCTTTCTTT. Translated: CASSLVSLNTEAFF.

The chain combines TRBV3-1 (or the pseudogene TRBV3-2) with TRBJ1-3; perhaps TRBD1 as D (6 bases). Per the germline V gene, CDR1 is LGHDT and CDR2 is YNNKEL (reference sequence). The CDR3 runs 15 residues. V lost 4 bases, J lost 0 bases, and 10 bases lay in between. The CDR3 here is CASSRTGISGNTIYF. The CDR3 coding sequence is TGTGCCAGCAGCCGAACAGGGATCTCTGGAAACACCATATATTTT.

This clone was recorded once. V gene TRBV6-5 combines with J gene TRBJ2-7; D unresolved. V dropped 6 bases and J dropped 2 bases, with 8 bases sitting between them. Germline CDR1 reads MNHEY; CDR2 reads SVGAGI. CDR3 length equals 12 residues. The CDR3 DNA is TGTGCCAGCAGACACGGTCCCTACGAGCAGTACTTC. Translating it yields CASRHGPYEQYF.

The rearrangement links TRBV18 to TRBJ2-3; 9 bases line up with TRBD2. Germline V CDR1 and CDR2: KGHSH, LQKENI. The CDR3 is made up of 16 amino acids. V dropped 3 bases and J dropped 6; count of bases not matched to a gene: 10. The CDR3 DNA reads as TGTGCCAGCTCACCGTGGGCTAGCGGGGAGTCCGATACGCAGTATTTT. This translates into CASSPWASGESDTQYF. The full variable domain, with the rest looked up from reference TRBV18 and TRBJ2-3, is NAGVMQNPRHLVRRRGQEARLRCSPMKGHSHVYWYRQLPEEGLKFMVYLQKENIIDESGMPKERFSAEFPKEGPSILRIQQVVRGDSAAYFCASSPWASGESDTQYFGPGTRLTVL.

There are a few counts of this clone. The chain couples TRBV27 to TRBJ2-1; no clear D gene. CDR3 length: 11 residues. Trimming stripped 7 bases from V and 10 bases from J, with 11 bases between. CDR1 and CDR2 (germline): MNHEY, SMNVEV (reference sequence). The CDR3: CASMQAGEQFF. Written as DNA, the CDR3 is TGTGCCAGCATGCAGGCTGGGGAGCAGTTCTTC.